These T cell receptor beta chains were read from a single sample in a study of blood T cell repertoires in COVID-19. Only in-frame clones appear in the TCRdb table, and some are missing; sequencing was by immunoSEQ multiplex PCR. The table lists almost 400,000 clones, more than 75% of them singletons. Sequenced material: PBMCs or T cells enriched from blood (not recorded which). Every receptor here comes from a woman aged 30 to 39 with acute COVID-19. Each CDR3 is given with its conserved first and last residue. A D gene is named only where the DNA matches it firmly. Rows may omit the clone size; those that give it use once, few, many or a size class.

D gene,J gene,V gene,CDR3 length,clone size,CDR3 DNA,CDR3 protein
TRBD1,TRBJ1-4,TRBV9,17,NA,TGTGCCAGCAGCGTGGGGACAGGATCATCAACTAATGAAAAACTGTTTTTT,CASSVGTGSSTNEKLFF
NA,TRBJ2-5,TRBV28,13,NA,TGTGCCAGCAGTTTACCGGAGGTTAAGACCCAGTACTTC,CASSLPEVKTQYF
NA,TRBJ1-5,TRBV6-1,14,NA,TGTGCCAGCAGTGACCCAGCGTCCAATCAGCCCCAGCATTTT,CASSDPASNQPQHF
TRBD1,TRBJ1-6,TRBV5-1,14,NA,TGCGCCAGCAGCTTGGGAGACAGGGTGTCACCCCTCCACTTT,CASSLGDRVSPLHF
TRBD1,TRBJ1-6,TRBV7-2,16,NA,TGTGCCAGCAGCTTCGGACAGGGGGCGTATAATTCACCCCTCCACTTT,CASSFGQGAYNSPLHF
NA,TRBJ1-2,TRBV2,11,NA,TGTGCCAGCGGCGGGGCGGAAGGCTACACCTTC,CASGGAEGYTF
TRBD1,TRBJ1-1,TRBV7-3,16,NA,TGTGCCAGCAGCTTAGGAGGGGACAGACCGAACACTGAAGCTTTCTTT,CASSLGGDRPNTEAFF
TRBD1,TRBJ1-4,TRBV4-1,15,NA,TGCGCCAGCAGCCAACAGACAGGGCCTAATGAAAAACTGTTTTTT,CASSQQTGPNEKLFF
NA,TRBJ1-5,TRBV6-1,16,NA,TGTGCCAGCAGTGAGTCAAGGGGAGGCAGCAATCAGCCCCAGCATTTT,CASSESRGGSNQPQHF
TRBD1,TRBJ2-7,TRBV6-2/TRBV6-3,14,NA,TGTGCCAGCAGTCGGACAGGGTCCACCGACGAGCAGTACTTC,CASSRTGSTDEQYF
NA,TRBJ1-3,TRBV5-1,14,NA,TGCGCCAGCAGCCAGGCCAGCTCTGGAAACACCATATATTTT,CASSQASSGNTIYF
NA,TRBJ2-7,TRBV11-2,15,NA,TGTGCCAGCAGCTGGCACCCCGCAGTTTACAACGAGCAGTACTTC,CASSWHPAVYNEQYF
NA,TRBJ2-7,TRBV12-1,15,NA,TGTTCCAGCAGCTTCTCTGCAGGGCCGGTTTACGAGCAGTACTTC,CSSSFSAGPVYEQYF
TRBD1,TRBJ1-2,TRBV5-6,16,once,TGTGCCAGCAGCTCCGGGACAGGAGGGGGTTACTATGGCTACACCTTC,CASSSGTGGGYYGYTF
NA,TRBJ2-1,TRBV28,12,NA,TGTGCCAGTTCGGTAGGACTAAATGAGCAGTTCTTC,CASSVGLNEQFF
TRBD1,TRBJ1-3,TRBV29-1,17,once,TGCAGCGTTGAATCCTGGTCACAGGGGGCCTCTGGAAACACCATATATTTT,CSVESWSQGASGNTIYF
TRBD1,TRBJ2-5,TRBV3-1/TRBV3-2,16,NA,TGTGCCAGCAGAACGGACAGGGGCATGGGACAAGAGACCCAGTACTTC,CASRTDRGMGQETQYF
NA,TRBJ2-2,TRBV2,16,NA,TGTGCCAGCGGAGGAAGACATACTTTAAACACCGGGGAGCTGTTTTTT,CASGGRHTLNTGELFF
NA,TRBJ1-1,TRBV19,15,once,TGTGCCAGTAGTACGAGGCGGGGGGCGGTTACTGAAGCTTTCTTT,CASSTRRGAVTEAFF
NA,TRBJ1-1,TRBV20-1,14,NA,TGCAGTGCTAGTCCGCCCCGGGGGGCCCGTGAAGCTTTCTTT,CSASPPRGAREAFF
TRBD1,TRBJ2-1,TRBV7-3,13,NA,TGTGCCAGCAGCTTTGACAGGGGGAATGAGCAGTTCTTC,CASSFDRGNEQFF
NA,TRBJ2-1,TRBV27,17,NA,TGTGCCAGCAGTTTATTTGGGGCAGGGGAATGGGGCAATGAGCAGTTCTTC,CASSLFGAGEWGNEQFF
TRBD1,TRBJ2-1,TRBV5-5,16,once,TGTGCCAGCAGCCTAAGGGGGCAAAGCTCCTACAATGAGCAGTTCTTC,CASSLRGQSSYNEQFF
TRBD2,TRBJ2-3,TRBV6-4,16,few,TGTGCCAGCAGTGACTCTAGCGGGGGAGGGACAGATACGCAGTATTTT,CASSDSSGGGTDTQYF
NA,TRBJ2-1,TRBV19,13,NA,TGTGCCAGTACAGAGCTAGCCAATAATGAGCAGTTCTTC,CASTELANNEQFF
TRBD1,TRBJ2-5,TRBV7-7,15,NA,TGTGCCAGCAGCTCCCTACAGGGGAAACAAGAGACCCAGTACTTC,CASSSLQGKQETQYF
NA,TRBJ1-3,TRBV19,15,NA,TGTGCCAGTAGTCCCCCGCAGTCCTCTGGAAACACCATATATTTT,CASSPPQSSGNTIYF
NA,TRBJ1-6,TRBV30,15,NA,TGTGCCTGGAGTGTGGGGGGTTTCTATAATTCACCCCTCCACTTT,CAWSVGGFYNSPLHF
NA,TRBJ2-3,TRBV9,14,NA,TGTGCCAGCAGCGTATACGGAGTCGCAGATACGCAGTATTTT,CASSVYGVADTQYF
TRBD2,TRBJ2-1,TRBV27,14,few,TGTGCCAGCAGTGACCCCGGGGGGTACAATGAGCAGTTCTTC,CASSDPGGYNEQFF
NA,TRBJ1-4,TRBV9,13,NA,TGTGCCAGCAGCCCGAGTCAGCGTGAAAAACTGTTTTTT,CASSPSQREKLFF
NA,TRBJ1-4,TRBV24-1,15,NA,TGTGCCACCAGTGATTCAGGTGCAACTAATGAAAAACTGTTTTTT,CATSDSGATNEKLFF
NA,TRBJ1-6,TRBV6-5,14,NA,TGTGCCAGCACCAGGGGAACCTATAATTCACCCCTCCACTTT,CASTRGTYNSPLHF
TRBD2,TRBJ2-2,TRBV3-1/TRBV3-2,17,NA,TGTGCCAGCAGCCAAGAAGGACTAGCAAGTGTGAGACGGGAGCTGTTTTTT,CASSQEGLASVRRELFF
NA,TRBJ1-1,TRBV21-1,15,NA,TGTGCCAGCAGCGAAAACAGGGGGCTCCACACTGAAGCTTTCTTT,CASSENRGLHTEAFF
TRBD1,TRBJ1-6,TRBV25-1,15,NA,TGTGCCAGCAGTGAGACAGGGGCTTTTAATTCACCCCTCCACTTT,CASSETGAFNSPLHF
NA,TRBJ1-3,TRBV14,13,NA,TGTGCCAGCAGCCAAGTATCCGGAAACACCATATATTTT,CASSQVSGNTIYF
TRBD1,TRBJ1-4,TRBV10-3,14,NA,TGTGCCATCAGACGACAGGGCGGAGATGAAAAACTGTTTTTT,CAIRRQGGDEKLFF
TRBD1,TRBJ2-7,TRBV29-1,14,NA,TGCAGCGTCATGGGACAGGGGGCTTCCTACGAGCAGTACTTC,CSVMGQGASYEQYF
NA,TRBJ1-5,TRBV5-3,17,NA,TGTGCCAGAAGCTATGTTAACCGGGGGAATAGCAATCAGCCCCAGCATTTT,CARSYVNRGNSNQPQHF
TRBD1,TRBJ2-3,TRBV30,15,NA,TGTGCCTGGACCCCGGGACAGGGGCTTACAGATACGCAGTATTTT,CAWTPGQGLTDTQYF
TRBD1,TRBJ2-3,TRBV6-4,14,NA,TGTGCCAGCAGTGGTTCAGGGGGCATAGATACGCAGTATTTT,CASSGSGGIDTQYF
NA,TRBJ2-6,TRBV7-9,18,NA,TGTGCCAGCAGCTTTCTGACAGGCCGAATCTCTGGGGCCAACGTCCTGACTTTC,CASSFLTGRISGANVLTF
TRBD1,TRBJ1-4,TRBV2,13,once,TGTGCCAGCAGTGGGGACAGGTTGGAAAAACTGTTTTTT,CASSGDRLEKLFF
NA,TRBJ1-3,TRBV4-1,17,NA,TGCGCCAGCAGCCAAGGGTCTAATACAGGGCCTGGAAACACCATATATTTT,CASSQGSNTGPGNTIYF
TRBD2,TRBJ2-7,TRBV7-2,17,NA,TGTGCCAGCAGCCGGACTAGCGGGGGGCCCAATTCCTACGAGCAGTACTTC,CASSRTSGGPNSYEQYF
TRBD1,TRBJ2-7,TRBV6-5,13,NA,TGTGCCAGCCGGGACAGGGTAACCTACGAGCAGTACTTC,CASRDRVTYEQYF
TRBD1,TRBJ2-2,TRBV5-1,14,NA,TGCGCCAGCAGCTCGGGACAGCTCACCGGGGAGCTGTTTTTT,CASSSGQLTGELFF